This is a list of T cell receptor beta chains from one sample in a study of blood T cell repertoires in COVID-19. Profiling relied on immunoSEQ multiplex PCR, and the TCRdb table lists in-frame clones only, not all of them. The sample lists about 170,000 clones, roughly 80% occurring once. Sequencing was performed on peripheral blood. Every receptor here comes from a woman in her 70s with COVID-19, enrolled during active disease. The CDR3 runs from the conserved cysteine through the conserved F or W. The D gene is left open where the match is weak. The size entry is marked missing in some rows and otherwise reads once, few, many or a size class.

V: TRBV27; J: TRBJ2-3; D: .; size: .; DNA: TGTGCCAGCAGTAGGGACCTAGTAGGGGGTACGCAGTATTTT; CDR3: CASSRDLVGGTQYF
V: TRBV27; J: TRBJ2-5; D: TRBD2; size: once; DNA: TGTGCCAGCAGTTTAAGGCTAGCGGGAGGTCTTAGTCAGACCCAGTACTTC; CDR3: CASSLRLAGGLSQTQYF
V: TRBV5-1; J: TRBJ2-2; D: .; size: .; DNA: TGCGCCAGCAGCTTGCCAGGGTCCGGGGAGCTGTTTTTT; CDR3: CASSLPGSGELFF
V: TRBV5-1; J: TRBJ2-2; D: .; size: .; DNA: TGCGCCAGCAGCGACCGGGAGTACACCGGGGAGCTGTTTTTT; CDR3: CASSDREYTGELFF
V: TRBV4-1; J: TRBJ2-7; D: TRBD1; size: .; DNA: TGCGCCAGCAGCCAGACAGGGGGCTTTGTTCAGTACTTC; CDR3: CASSQTGGFVQYF
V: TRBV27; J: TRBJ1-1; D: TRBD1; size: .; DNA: TGTGCCAGCAGTCCTCCGGGACAGGGACTATACACTGAAGCTTTCTTT; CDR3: CASSPPGQGLYTEAFF
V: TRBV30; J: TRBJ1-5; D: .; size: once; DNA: TGTGCCTGGAGTGTAGGGGGTAGGGATCAGCCCCAGCATTTT; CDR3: CAWSVGGRDQPQHF
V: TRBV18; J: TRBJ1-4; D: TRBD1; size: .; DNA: TGTGCCAGCTCACCAGGACAGGATGAAAAACTGTTTTTT; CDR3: CASSPGQDEKLFF
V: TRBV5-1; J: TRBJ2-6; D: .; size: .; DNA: TGCGCCAGCACCATAATCCCAGCTGGGGCGACTGGGGCCAACGTCCTGACTTTC; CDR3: CASTIIPAGATGANVLTF
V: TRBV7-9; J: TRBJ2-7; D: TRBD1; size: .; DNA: TGTGCCAGCAGCGATATTGGACAGGGCGACGAGCAGTACTTC; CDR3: CASSDIGQGDEQYF
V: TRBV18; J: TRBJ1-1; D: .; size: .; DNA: TGTGCCAGCTCACCAGCCGGTCTGAACACTGAAGCTTTCTTT; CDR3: CASSPAGLNTEAFF
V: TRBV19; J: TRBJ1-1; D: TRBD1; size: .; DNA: TGTGCCAGTTATCAAGGGACAGGGGGCGGTTACACTGAAGCTTTCTTT; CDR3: CASYQGTGGGYTEAFF
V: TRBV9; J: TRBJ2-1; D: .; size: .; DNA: TGTGCCAGCAGCCCCCCCCCTAGAGGCAATGAGCAGTTCTTC; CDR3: CASSPPPRGNEQFF
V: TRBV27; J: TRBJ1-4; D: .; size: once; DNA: TGTGCCAGCAGTTTAGGGCGGGGGAAAGGAGAAAAACTGTTTTTT; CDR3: CASSLGRGKGEKLFF
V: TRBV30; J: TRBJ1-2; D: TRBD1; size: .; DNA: TGTGCCTGGAATCGACAGGGTCTGACCGGCTACACCTTC; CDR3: CAWNRQGLTGYTF
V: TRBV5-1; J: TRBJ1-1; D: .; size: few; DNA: TGCGCCAGCAGCTTGGCTTACCCCTCAGGGAAAGCTTTCTTT; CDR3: CASSLAYPSGKAFF
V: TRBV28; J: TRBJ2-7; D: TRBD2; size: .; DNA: TGTGCCAGCACCATCGCGGGAGGGCCTCCGTACGAGCAGTACTTC; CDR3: CASTIAGGPPYEQYF
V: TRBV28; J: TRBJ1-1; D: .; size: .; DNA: TGTGCCAGCCGCCCCTATGGGGGAGGGAACACTGAAGCTTTCTTT; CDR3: CASRPYGGGNTEAFF
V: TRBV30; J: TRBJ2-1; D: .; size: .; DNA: TGTGCCTGTGCGGGGTCTATCGGCAATGAGCAGTTCTTC; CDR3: CACAGSIGNEQFF
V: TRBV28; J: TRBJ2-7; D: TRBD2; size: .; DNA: TGTGCCAGCAGTTTAAAGGTGTCGGGTCTAGCGGTCTCCTACGAGCAGTACTTC; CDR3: CASSLKVSGLAVSYEQYF